This T cell receptor (beta chain) comes out of a study of T cells in Graves' hyperthyroidism and ophthalmopathy. Ophthalmopathy cases met thresholds of Clinical Activity Score at least 3, NOSPECS grade at least 4 and duration under 3 months. Cells are PBMCs isolated from around 10 ml of fresh blood. V lost 4 bases and J 10 bases, leaving 18 bases between the germline ends. The CDR3 length is 14 residues. The germline CDR1 and CDR2 sequences are LGHDT and YNNKEL (reference sequence). TCR beta CDR3 sequences were amplified from RNA transcripts. HTBI primers were used for first-round RT-PCR of the TCR CDR3. Each CDR3 protein gets one entry after TCRdb re-called the multiplex PCR reads with MiXCR. The data hold about 380,000 distinct CDR3 sequences, with around 13% observed a single time. The table lists this clonotype with many counts. What it recognizes is unknown. Study-wide points: The model anticipated ophthalmopathy a median around six months pre-onset.

Input material: blood. This chain connects TRBV3-1 to TRBJ2-3; tentatively, D is TRBD1 (6 bases). The TCR comes from a woman aged 25 to 39 with Graves' ophthalmopathy. The CDR3 reads CASSPTGSRSAQYF. CDR3 nucleotide sequence: TGTGCCAGCAGCCCCACAGGGTCGAGAAGCGCGCAGTATTTT.